The clone carrying this TCR beta chain was counted only a few times. MiXCR, applied by TCRdb to the 5' RACE reads, yields one record per CDR3 protein. The sample gives approximately 56,000 distinct CDR3 sequences, about 16% of which show up once; approximately 4% is in the top ten. The sample comes from a study of early T cells in non-severe SARS-CoV-2 infection. With 0 bases removed from V and 2 bases from J, the gap between germline ends came to 13 bases. This CDR3 spans 16 amino acids. Germline V lookup: CDR1 LGHNA, CDR2 YNFKEQ. This receptor was taken from an adult who was a healthcare worker with PCR-confirmed SARS-CoV-2 infection or an uninfected control (not recorded which). V gene TRBV4-2 combines with J gene TRBJ1-2; D gene unclear. Sequenced material: whole blood, taken at baseline. CDR3 DNA sequence: TGTGCCAGCAGCCAAGATTTTGGCACTCAAAACTATGGCTACACCTTC. Encoded protein: CASSQDFGTQNYGYTF.